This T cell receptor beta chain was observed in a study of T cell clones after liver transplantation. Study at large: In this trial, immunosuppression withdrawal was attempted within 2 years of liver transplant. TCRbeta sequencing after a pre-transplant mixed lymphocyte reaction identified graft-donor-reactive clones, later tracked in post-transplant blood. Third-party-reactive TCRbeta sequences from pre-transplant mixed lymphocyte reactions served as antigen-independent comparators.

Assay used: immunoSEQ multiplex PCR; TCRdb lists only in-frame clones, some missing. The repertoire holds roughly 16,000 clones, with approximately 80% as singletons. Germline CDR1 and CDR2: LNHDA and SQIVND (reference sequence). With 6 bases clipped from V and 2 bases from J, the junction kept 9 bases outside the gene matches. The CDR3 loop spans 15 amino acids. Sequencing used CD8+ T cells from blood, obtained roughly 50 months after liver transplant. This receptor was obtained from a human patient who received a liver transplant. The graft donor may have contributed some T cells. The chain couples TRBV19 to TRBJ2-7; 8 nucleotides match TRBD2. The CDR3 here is CASRFGGGRTYEQYF. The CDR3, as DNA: TGTGCCAGTAGATTTGGCGGGGGGCGAACCTACGAGCAGTACTTC. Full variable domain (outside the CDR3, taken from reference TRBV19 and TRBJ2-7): DGGITQSPKYLFRKEGQNVTLSCEQNLNHDAMYWYRQDPGQGLRLIYYSQIVNDFQKGDIAEGYSVSREKKESFPLTVTSAQKNPTAFYLCASRFGGGRTYEQYFGPGTRLTVT.